This is a list of T cell receptor beta chains from one sample in a study of Graves' ophthalmopathy and Graves' hyperthyroidism. TCRdb passed the multiplex PCR reads through MiXCR, listing each CDR3 protein once. The profile shows about 400,000 distinct CDR3 sequences, about 16% of them singletons. Specimen: peripheral blood. The origin of the receptors is a woman in her late teens or twenties with Graves' ophthalmopathy. Each CDR3 is given with its conserved first and last residue. A D gene is named only where the DNA matches it firmly. Only some rows state a clone size, as once, few, many or a class for expanded clones.

v_gene: TRBV28
abundance: .
len: 15
j_gene: TRBJ1-2
d_gene: .
CDR3aa: CASSLDSLSDYGYTF
CDR3nt: TGTGCCAGCAGTCTGGACAGCCTTAGTGACTATGGCTACACCTTC

v_gene: TRBV12-3/TRBV12-4
abundance: many
len: 13
j_gene: TRBJ1-5
d_gene: .
CDR3aa: CASSFLADQPQHF
CDR3nt: TGTGCCAGCAGTTTTCTGGCTGATCAGCCCCAGCATTTT

v_gene: TRBV27
abundance: many
len: 17
j_gene: TRBJ1-1
d_gene: .
CDR3aa: CASSLGHEYRPETEAFF
CDR3nt: TGTGCCAGCAGTTTAGGACATGAGTACAGGCCGGAGACTGAAGCTTTCTTT

v_gene: TRBV19
abundance: many
len: 14
j_gene: TRBJ1-5
d_gene: .
CDR3aa: CASSILAENQPQHF
CDR3nt: TGTGCCAGTAGTATTCTTGCCGAGAATCAGCCCCAGCATTTT

v_gene: TRBV4-3
abundance: many
len: 13
j_gene: TRBJ1-1
d_gene: .
CDR3aa: CASSQDRFRVAFF
CDR3nt: TGCGCCAGCAGCCAAGATCGTTTCAGGGTTGCTTTCTTT

v_gene: TRBV27
abundance: many
len: 13
j_gene: TRBJ2-2
d_gene: .
CDR3aa: CASSWRNTGELFF
CDR3nt: TGTGCCAGCAGTTGGCGGAACACCGGGGAGCTGTTTTTT

v_gene: TRBV12-3/TRBV12-4
abundance: once
len: 15
j_gene: TRBJ1-5
d_gene: .
CDR3aa: CASSLAVSGDQPQHF
CDR3nt: TGTGCCAGCAGTTTAGCAGTATCCGGGGATCAGCCCCAGCATTTT

v_gene: TRBV29-1
abundance: many
len: 15
j_gene: TRBJ2-2
d_gene: TRBD2
CDR3aa: CSVTPSGGAAGELFF
CDR3nt: TGCAGCGTGACCCCTAGCGGGGGGGCGGCTGGGGAGCTGTTTTTT

v_gene: TRBV7-3
abundance: many
len: 15
j_gene: TRBJ1-3
d_gene: .
CDR3aa: CASSLTADSGNTIYF
CDR3nt: TGTGCCAGCAGCTTGACGGCTGACTCTGGAAACACCATATATTTT

v_gene: TRBV5-1
abundance: many
len: 12
j_gene: TRBJ2-7
d_gene: .
CDR3aa: CASSLIGAEQYF
CDR3nt: TGCGCCAGCAGCTTGATTGGGGCCGAGCAGTACTTC

v_gene: TRBV7-2
abundance: many
len: 14
j_gene: TRBJ2-6
d_gene: .
CDR3aa: CATAVHSGANVLTF
CDR3nt: TGTGCCACTGCAGTTCACTCTGGGGCCAACGTCCTGACTTTC

v_gene: TRBV12-3/TRBV12-4
abundance: .
len: 13
j_gene: TRBJ2-7
d_gene: .
CDR3aa: CATEALGPYEQYF
CDR3nt: TGTGCCACCGAAGCTTTGGGACCCTACGAGCAGTACTTC

v_gene: TRBV20-1
abundance: many
len: 15
j_gene: TRBJ1-5
d_gene: .
CDR3aa: CSAREWWDSNQPQHF
CDR3nt: TGCAGTGCTAGAGAATGGTGGGACAGCAATCAGCCCCAGCATTTT

v_gene: TRBV18
abundance: many
len: 13
j_gene: TRBJ1-2
d_gene: .
CDR3aa: CASSSTETYGYTF
CDR3nt: TGTGCCAGCTCCTCGACAGAAACCTATGGCTACACCTTC

v_gene: TRBV6-2/TRBV6-3
abundance: .
len: 14
j_gene: TRBJ1-1
d_gene: TRBD1
CDR3aa: CASLSRQGFGEAFF
CDR3nt: TGTGCCAGCCTCTCGAGACAGGGATTTGGTGAAGCTTTCTTT

v_gene: TRBV12-3/TRBV12-4
abundance: .
len: 14
j_gene: TRBJ1-1
d_gene: .
CDR3aa: CASNPDNLNTEAFF
CDR3nt: TGTGCCAGCAACCCAGACAACCTGAACACTGAAGCTTTCTTT

v_gene: TRBV2
abundance: many
len: 16
j_gene: TRBJ2-4
d_gene: .
CDR3aa: CASSEAWGSGKNIQYF
CDR3nt: TGTGCCAGCAGTGAAGCCTGGGGATCGGGCAAAAACATTCAGTACTTC

v_gene: TRBV2
abundance: many
len: 20
j_gene: TRBJ1-6
d_gene: TRBD1
CDR3aa: CASRAYGGQGASSYNSPLHF
CDR3nt: TGTGCCAGCAGAGCATATGGGGGACAGGGTGCCAGCTCCTATAATTCACCCCTCCACTTT

v_gene: TRBV28
abundance: many
len: 18
j_gene: TRBJ2-2
d_gene: TRBD2
CDR3aa: CATLSPASGSRYTGELFF
CDR3nt: TGTGCCACCCTCTCGCCGGCTAGCGGTTCGAGGTACACCGGGGAGCTGTTTTTT

v_gene: TRBV6-2/TRBV6-3
abundance: few
len: 16
j_gene: TRBJ1-5
d_gene: .
CDR3aa: CASSRGRDLGNQPQHF
CDR3nt: TGTGCCAGCAGCAGAGGCCGGGACCTTGGGAATCAGCCCCAGCATTTT

v_gene: TRBV2
abundance: many
len: 14
j_gene: TRBJ2-1
d_gene: TRBD1
CDR3aa: CASIEGALYNEQFF
CDR3nt: TGTGCCAGCATCGAGGGGGCTTTGTACAATGAGCAGTTCTTC

v_gene: TRBV28
abundance: many
len: 12
j_gene: TRBJ1-5
d_gene: .
CDR3aa: CASSLVVQPQHF
CDR3nt: TGTGCCAGCAGTTTAGTAGTACAGCCCCAGCATTTT

v_gene: TRBV6-2/TRBV6-3
abundance: many
len: 15
j_gene: TRBJ2-7
d_gene: TRBD2
CDR3aa: CASSSLAGVSYEQYF
CDR3nt: TGTGCCAGCAGTTCTCTAGCGGGTGTTTCCTACGAGCAGTACTTC

v_gene: TRBV28
abundance: .
len: 16
j_gene: TRBJ2-7
d_gene: .
CDR3aa: CASSRHSGTTPYEQYF
CDR3nt: TGTGCCAGCAGTCGTCATTCCGGGACGACACCCTACGAGCAGTACTTC

v_gene: TRBV7-2
abundance: few
len: 13
j_gene: TRBJ1-1
d_gene: .
CDR3aa: CASTIGHGAEAFF
CDR3nt: TGTGCCAGCACCATTGGACATGGGGCTGAAGCTTTCTTT

v_gene: TRBV6-5
abundance: many
len: 13
j_gene: TRBJ1-2
d_gene: .
CDR3aa: CASSYSADGVYTF
CDR3nt: TGTGCCAGCAGTTACTCGGCAGACGGAGTCTACACCTTC

v_gene: TRBV28
abundance: many
len: 16
j_gene: TRBJ1-1
d_gene: TRBD1
CDR3aa: CASSLVGQGGESEAFF
CDR3nt: TGTGCCAGCAGTTTGGTGGGACAGGGAGGGGAATCTGAAGCTTTCTTT

v_gene: TRBV6-2/TRBV6-3
abundance: few
len: 20
j_gene: TRBJ2-2
d_gene: .
CDR3aa: CASKARRFEAEGFDTGELFF
CDR3nt: TGTGCCAGCAAGGCTCGACGGTTTGAAGCCGAGGGGTTCGACACCGGGGAGCTGTTTTTT

v_gene: TRBV28
abundance: many
len: 13
j_gene: TRBJ2-7
d_gene: .
CDR3aa: CASMLAGRDEQYF
CDR3nt: TGTGCCAGCATGTTGGCAGGGCGAGACGAGCAGTACTTC

v_gene: TRBV5-4
abundance: .
len: 16
j_gene: TRBJ1-2
d_gene: .
CDR3aa: CASSLSQGRANYGYTF
CDR3nt: TGTGCCAGCAGCTTGTCGCAGGGTCGGGCTAACTATGGCTACACCTTC

v_gene: TRBV11-3
abundance: .
len: 20
j_gene: TRBJ1-1
d_gene: .
CDR3aa: CASSLGAFRGLTGGNTEAFF
CDR3nt: TGTGCCAGCAGCTTAGGTGCGTTCCGCGGCCTGACAGGAGGGAACACTGAAGCTTTCTTT

v_gene: TRBV28
abundance: many
len: 15
j_gene: TRBJ1-5
d_gene: .
CDR3aa: CASTLVSLSNQPQHF
CDR3nt: TGTGCCAGCACTCTGGTCTCCCTTAGCAATCAGCCCCAGCATTTT

v_gene: TRBV24-1
abundance: .
len: 15
j_gene: TRBJ1-5
d_gene: TRBD1
CDR3aa: CATSDSGGGNQPQHF
CDR3nt: TGTGCCACCAGTGATTCAGGGGGTGGCAATCAGCCCCAGCATTTT

v_gene: TRBV3-1
abundance: .
len: 17
j_gene: TRBJ2-2
d_gene: TRBD2
CDR3aa: CASSPGTSGSLTGELFF
CDR3nt: TGTGCCAGCAGTCCCGGGACTAGCGGGAGTCTGACCGGGGAGCTGTTTTTT

v_gene: TRBV6-1
abundance: many
len: 13
j_gene: TRBJ1-2
d_gene: .
CDR3aa: CASSVSSGYGYTF
CDR3nt: TGTGCCAGCAGTGTCAGCAGTGGCTATGGCTACACCTTC

v_gene: TRBV7-8
abundance: many
len: 17
j_gene: TRBJ2-2
d_gene: .
CDR3aa: CASSKGVRGRRTGELFF
CDR3nt: TGTGCCAGCAGCAAAGGGGTCAGGGGAAGGCGGACCGGGGAGCTGTTTTTT

v_gene: TRBV5-1
abundance: many
len: 13
j_gene: TRBJ2-2
d_gene: .
CDR3aa: CAPDGASSGELFF
CDR3nt: TGCGCCCCGGATGGGGCCTCCAGCGGGGAGCTGTTTTTT

v_gene: TRBV6-2/TRBV6-3
abundance: many
len: 17
j_gene: TRBJ2-2
d_gene: .
CDR3aa: CASTKIPQTGPVGELFF
CDR3nt: TGTGCCAGCACCAAAATCCCCCAGACAGGTCCGGTCGGGGAGCTGTTTTTT

v_gene: TRBV12-3/TRBV12-4
abundance: many
len: 13
j_gene: TRBJ2-7
d_gene: .
CDR3aa: CASSLFRSSGQYF
CDR3nt: TGTGCCAGCAGTTTGTTTCGGTCTAGTGGGCAGTACTTC

v_gene: TRBV20-1
abundance: many
len: 15
j_gene: TRBJ1-3
d_gene: TRBD1
CDR3aa: CSAKGVDRGHYMIDF
CDR3nt: TGCAGTGCTAAAGGGGTGGACAGGGGCCACTATATGATAGACTTT

v_gene: TRBV6-1
abundance: many
len: 14
j_gene: TRBJ1-5
d_gene: .
CDR3aa: CASTPEGSNQPQHF
CDR3nt: TGTGCCAGCACCCCGGAAGGGAGCAATCAGCCCCAGCATTTT

v_gene: TRBV19
abundance: many
len: 16
j_gene: TRBJ1-5
d_gene: .
CDR3aa: CASRHDTLPSNQPQHF
CDR3nt: TGTGCCAGTAGACATGACACGTTGCCAAGCAATCAGCCCCAGCATTTT

v_gene: TRBV14
abundance: many
len: 21
j_gene: TRBJ2-7
d_gene: TRBD1
CDR3aa: CASSQDEGGDRGDRLSYEQYF
CDR3nt: TGTGCCAGCAGCCAAGATGAAGGGGGGGACAGGGGCGACAGGCTCTCCTACGAGCAGTACTTC